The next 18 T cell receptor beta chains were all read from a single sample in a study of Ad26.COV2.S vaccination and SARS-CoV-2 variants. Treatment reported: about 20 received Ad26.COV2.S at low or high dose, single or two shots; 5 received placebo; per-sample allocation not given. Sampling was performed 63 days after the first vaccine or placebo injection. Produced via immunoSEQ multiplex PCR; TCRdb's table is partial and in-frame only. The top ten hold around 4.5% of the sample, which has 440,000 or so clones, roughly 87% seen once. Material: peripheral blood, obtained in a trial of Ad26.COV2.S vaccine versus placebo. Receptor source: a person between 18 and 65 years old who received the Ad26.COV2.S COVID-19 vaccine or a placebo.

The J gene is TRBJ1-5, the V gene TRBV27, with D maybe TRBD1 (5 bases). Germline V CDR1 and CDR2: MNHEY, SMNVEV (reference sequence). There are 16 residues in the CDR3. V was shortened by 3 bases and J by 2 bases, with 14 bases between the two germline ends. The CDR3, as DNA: TGTGCCAGCAGTTTGGTCAGGGAAGGTGGCAATCAGCCCCAGCATTTT. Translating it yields CASSLVREGGNQPQHF.

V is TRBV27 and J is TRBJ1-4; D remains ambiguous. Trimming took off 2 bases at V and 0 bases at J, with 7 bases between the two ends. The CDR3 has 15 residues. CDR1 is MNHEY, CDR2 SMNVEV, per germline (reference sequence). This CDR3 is CASSLRTATNEKLFF. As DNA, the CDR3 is TGTGCCAGCAGTTTAAGGACGGCAACTAATGAAAAACTGTTTTTT.

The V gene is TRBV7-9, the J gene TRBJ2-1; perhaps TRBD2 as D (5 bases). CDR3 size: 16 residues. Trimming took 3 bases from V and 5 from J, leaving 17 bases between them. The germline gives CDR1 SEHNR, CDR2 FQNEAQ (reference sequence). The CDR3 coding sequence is TGTGCCAGCAGCTTCCATACTCGCGGGCCTAACAATGAGCAGTTCTTC. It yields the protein CASSFHTRGPNNEQFF.

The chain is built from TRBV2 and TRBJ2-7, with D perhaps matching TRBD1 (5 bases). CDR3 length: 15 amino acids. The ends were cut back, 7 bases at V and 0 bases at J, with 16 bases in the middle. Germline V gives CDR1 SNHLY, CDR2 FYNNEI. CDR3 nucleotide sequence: TGTGCCAGCATCTTGGACATCCGGAGCTCCTACGAGCAGTACTTC. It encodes CASILDIRSSYEQYF.

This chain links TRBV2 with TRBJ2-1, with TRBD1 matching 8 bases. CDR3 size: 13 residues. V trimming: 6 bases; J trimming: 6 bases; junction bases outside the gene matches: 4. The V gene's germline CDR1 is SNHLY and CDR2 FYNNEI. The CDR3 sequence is CASSDDRGNEQFF. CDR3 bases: TGTGCCAGCAGCGATGACAGGGGCAATGAGCAGTTCTTC.

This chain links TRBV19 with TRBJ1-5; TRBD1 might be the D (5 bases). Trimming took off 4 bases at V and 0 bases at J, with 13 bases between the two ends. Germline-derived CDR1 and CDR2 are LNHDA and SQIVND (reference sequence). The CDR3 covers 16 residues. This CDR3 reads CASSKDTGYSNQPQHF. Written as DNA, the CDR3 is TGTGCCAGTAGTAAAGACACAGGTTATAGCAATCAGCCCCAGCATTTT.

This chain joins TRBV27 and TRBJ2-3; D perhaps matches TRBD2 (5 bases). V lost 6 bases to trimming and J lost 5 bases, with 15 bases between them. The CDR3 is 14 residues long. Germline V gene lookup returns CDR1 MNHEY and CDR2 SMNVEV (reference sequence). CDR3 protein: CASSAGIARDTQYF. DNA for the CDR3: TGTGCCAGCAGCGCCGGGATTGCGAGAGATACGCAGTATTTT.

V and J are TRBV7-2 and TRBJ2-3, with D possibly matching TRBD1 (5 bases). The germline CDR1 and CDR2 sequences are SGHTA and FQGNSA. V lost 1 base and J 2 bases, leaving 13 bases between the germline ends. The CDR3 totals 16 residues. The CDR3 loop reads CASSLEVVGATDTQYF. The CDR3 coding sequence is TGTGCCAGCAGCTTAGAGGTTGTAGGGGCCACAGATACGCAGTATTTT.

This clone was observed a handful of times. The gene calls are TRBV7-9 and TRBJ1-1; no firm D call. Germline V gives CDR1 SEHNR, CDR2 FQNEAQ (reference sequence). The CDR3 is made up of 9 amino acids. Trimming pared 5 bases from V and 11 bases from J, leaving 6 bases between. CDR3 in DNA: TGTGCCAGCAGCGCCGGGGCTTTCTTT. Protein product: CASSAGAFF.

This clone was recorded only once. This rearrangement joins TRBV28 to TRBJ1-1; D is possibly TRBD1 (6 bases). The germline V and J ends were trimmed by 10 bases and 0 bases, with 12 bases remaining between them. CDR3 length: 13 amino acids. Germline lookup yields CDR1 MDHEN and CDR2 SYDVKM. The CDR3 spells CATEGGVNTEAFF. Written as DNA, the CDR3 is TGTGCCACCGAGGGGGGGGTGAACACTGAAGCTTTCTTT.

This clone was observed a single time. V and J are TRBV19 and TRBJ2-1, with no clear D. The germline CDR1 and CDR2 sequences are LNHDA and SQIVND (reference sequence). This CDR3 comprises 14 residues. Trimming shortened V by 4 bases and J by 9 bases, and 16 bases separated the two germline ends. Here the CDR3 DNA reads TGTGCCAGTAGTACCGACCAGGTAGCAGGTGAGCAGTTCTTC. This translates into CASSTDQVAGEQFF.

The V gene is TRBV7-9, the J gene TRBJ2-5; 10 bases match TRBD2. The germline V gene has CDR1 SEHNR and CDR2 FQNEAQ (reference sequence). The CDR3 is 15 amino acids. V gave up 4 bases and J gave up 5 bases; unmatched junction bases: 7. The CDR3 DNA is TGTGCCAGCAGCTCCCAGCGGGAGGGCCTGGAGACCCAGTACTTC. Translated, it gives CASSSQREGLETQYF.

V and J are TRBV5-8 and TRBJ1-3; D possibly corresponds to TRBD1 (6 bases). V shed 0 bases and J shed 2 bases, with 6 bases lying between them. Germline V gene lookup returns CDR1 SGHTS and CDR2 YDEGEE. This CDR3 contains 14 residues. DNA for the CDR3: TGTGCCAGCAGCTTGGACAGGGCTGGAAACACCATATATTTT. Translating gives CASSLDRAGNTIYF.

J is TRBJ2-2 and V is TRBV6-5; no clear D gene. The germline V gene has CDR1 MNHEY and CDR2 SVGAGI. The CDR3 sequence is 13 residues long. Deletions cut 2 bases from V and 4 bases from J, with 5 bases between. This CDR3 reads CASSYVVTGELFF. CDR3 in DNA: TGTGCCAGCAGTTACGTCGTCACCGGGGAGCTGTTTTTT.

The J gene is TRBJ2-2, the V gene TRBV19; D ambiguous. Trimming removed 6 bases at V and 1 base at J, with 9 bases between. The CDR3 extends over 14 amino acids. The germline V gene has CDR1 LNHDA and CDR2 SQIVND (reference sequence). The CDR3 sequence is CASRQLRNTGELFF. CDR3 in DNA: TGTGCCAGTAGGCAACTCAGGAACACCGGGGAGCTGTTTTTT. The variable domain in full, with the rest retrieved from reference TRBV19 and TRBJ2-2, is DGGITQSPKYLFRKEGQNVTLSCEQNLNHDAMYWYRQDPGQGLRLIYYSQIVNDFQKGDIAEGYSVSREKKESFPLTVTSAQKNPTAFYLCASRQLRNTGELFFGEGSRLTVL.

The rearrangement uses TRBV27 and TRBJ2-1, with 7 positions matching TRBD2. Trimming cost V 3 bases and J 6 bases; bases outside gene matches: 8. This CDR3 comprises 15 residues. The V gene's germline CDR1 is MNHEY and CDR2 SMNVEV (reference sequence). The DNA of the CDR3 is TGTGCCAGCAGTTTCGGGGAGGGCCCACTCAATGAGCAGTTCTTC. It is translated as CASSFGEGPLNEQFF.

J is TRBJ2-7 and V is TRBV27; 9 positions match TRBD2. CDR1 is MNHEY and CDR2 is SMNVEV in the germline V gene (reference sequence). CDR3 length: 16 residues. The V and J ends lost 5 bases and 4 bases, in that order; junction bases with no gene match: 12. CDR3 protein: CASSPRPTSGLYEQYF. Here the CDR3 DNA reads TGTGCCAGCAGTCCTAGACCGACTAGCGGATTGTACGAGCAGTACTTC.

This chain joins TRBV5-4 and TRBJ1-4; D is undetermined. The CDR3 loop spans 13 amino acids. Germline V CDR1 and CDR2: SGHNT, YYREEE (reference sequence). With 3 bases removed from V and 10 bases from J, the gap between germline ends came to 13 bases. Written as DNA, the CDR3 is TGTGCCAGCAGCTCCCGTTACACGGGAAAACTGTTTTTT. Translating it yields CASSSRYTGKLFF. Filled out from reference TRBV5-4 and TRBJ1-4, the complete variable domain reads ETGVTQSPTHLIKTRGQQVTLRCSSQSGHNTVSWYQQALGQGPQFIFQYYREEENGRGNFPPRFSGLQFPNYSSELNVNALELDDSALYLCASSSRYTGKLFFGSGTQLSVL.